Below are 24 T cell receptor beta chains sequenced from a single sample in a study of T cells in Graves' hyperthyroidism and ophthalmopathy. The investigators amplified TCR beta CDR3 regions from RNA transcripts. With the HTBI primer set, the TCR CDR3 went through a first round of RT-PCR. TCRdb re-derived calls from the multiplex PCR reads in MiXCR, one entry per CDR3 protein. Here the sample spans around 700,000 distinct CDR3 sequences, over 35% being singletons. The sequenced sample consisted of blood. The receptors derive from a woman between 40 and 55 years old with Graves' hyperthyroidism.

The chain joins TRBV20-1 to TRBJ2-1, with a weak D call TRBD1 (6 bases). Trimming left V 2 bases short and J 10 bases short, with 12 bases between. The CDR3 covers 12 residues. Germline V lookup: CDR1 DFQATT, CDR2 SNEGSKA (reference sequence). The CDR3 coding sequence is TGCAGTGCTAGAACAGGGTACATGGAGCAGTTCTTC. Translation: CSARTGYMEQFF.

This clonotype was seen many times. This chain uses TRBV20-1 with TRBJ2-5; 7 bases align to TRBD1. The J segment lost 5 bases and the V segment lost 3 bases, leaving 6 bases of the junction unmatched. This CDR3 has 13 residues. Germline CDR1 DFQATT, CDR2 SNEGSKA (reference sequence). The CDR3: CSASPGGLETQYF. DNA of the CDR3: TGCAGTGCTAGTCCAGGGGGTTTGGAGACCCAGTACTTC.

Of note for this clonotype: With a much larger clone just one base away, this may be a read error. The chain combines TRBV20-1 with TRBJ1-3; D gene uncertain. The CDR3 length is 12 residues. Per the germline V gene, CDR1 is DFQATT and CDR2 is SNEGSKA (reference sequence). The chain's CDR3 is CNAPRTGNTIYF. CDR3 DNA: TGCAATGCTCCCCGGACGGGAAACACCATATATTTC.

This clonotype was recorded at least ten times. The chain recombines TRBV11-2 with TRBJ1-6, with D possibly being TRBD1 (5 bases). CDR1 and CDR2 (germline): SGHAT, FQNNGV. Trimming removed 2 bases at V and 9 bases at J, with 11 bases between. CDR3 size: 14 residues. In DNA form, the CDR3 reads TGTGCCAGCAGCTTAAACTCTGGGGGTTCACCCCTCCACTTT. Residues: CASSLNSGGSPLHF.

This clonotype was seen at least ten times. The chain uses TRBV7-9 and TRBJ1-1; no definite D call. Trimming removed 1 base at V and 3 bases at J, with 15 bases between. This CDR3 is 16 amino acids long. Germline loops: CDR1 SEHNR, CDR2 FQNEAQ (reference sequence). CDR3 amino acids: CASSLVLGLEDTEAFF. The CDR3 nucleotides read TGTGCCAGCAGCTTAGTTTTAGGCCTAGAGGACACTGAAGCTTTCTTT.

V gene TRBV3-1 combines with J gene TRBJ2-7, with 8 bases that match TRBD2. This CDR3 comprises 16 residues. Looked up from germline, CDR1 is LGHDT and CDR2 is YNNKEL (reference sequence). V lost 0 bases and J lost 0; bases outside the gene matches: 4. CDR3 loop: CASSQERLARSYEQYF. CDR3 sequence (DNA): TGTGCCAGCAGCCAAGAAAGACTAGCGCGCTCCTACGAGCAGTACTTC.

This clonotype was seen a few times. The V and J genes are TRBV10-3 and TRBJ2-3, with TRBD2 matching over 9 bases. V was clipped by 5 bases and J by 2 bases; unmatched bases: 2. CDR1 is ENHRY, CDR2 SYGVKD, per germline. The CDR3 is 14 amino acids. This CDR3 reads CAISRLADTDTQYF. The CDR3 DNA is TGTGCCATCAGTCGACTAGCGGACACAGATACGCAGTATTTT.

This clonotype was seen at least ten times. CDR3 sequence: CATSREGSQTEAFF. CDR3 nucleotide sequence: TGTGCCACCAGCAGAGAAGGTAGTCAGACTGAAGCTTTCTTT. The V call is TRBV15, the J call TRBJ1-1; D gene unclear. There are 14 residues in the CDR3. Looked up from germline, CDR1 is LNHNV and CDR2 is YYDKDF (reference sequence). Trimming stripped 0 bases from V and 5 bases from J, with 10 bases between.

V is TRBV20-1 and J is TRBJ2-7, with a tentative D call TRBD1 (6 bases). CDR1 is DFQATT, CDR2 SNEGSKA, per germline (reference sequence). V lost 2 bases and J 3 bases, leaving 20 bases between the germline ends. The CDR3 covers 16 residues. CDR3 sequence reads: CSARFNRAHSFYEQYF. CDR3 nucleotide sequence: TGCAGTGCTAGATTCAACAGGGCCCACAGTTTCTACGAGCAGTACTTC.

Remarks on this clonotype: This may be a read error: a much more frequent sequence differs by one nucleotide. The chain uses TRBV19 and TRBJ2-5; no clear D gene. There are 15 residues in the CDR3. Trimming removed 7 bases from V and 2 bases from J, with 17 bases in between. Germline V gene sequence: CDR1 LNHDA, CDR2 SQIVND (reference sequence). CDR3 sequence: CASTAPPGLQETQYF. The CDR3 nucleotides are TGTGCCAGTACCGCCCCCCCAGGTCTACAAGAGACCCAGTACTTC.

This clonotype has a handful of counts. The rearrangement links TRBV6-5 to TRBJ2-7; 7 bases fit TRBD1. Germline CDR1 is MNHEY and CDR2 is SVGAGI. CDR3 size: 14 residues. Trimming removed 6 bases from V and 3 bases from J; junction bases left unmatched: 8. CDR3 amino acids: CASRRGPRLYEQYF. DNA for the CDR3: TGTGCCAGCAGAAGGGGGCCGCGTCTCTACGAGCAGTACTTC.

This clonotype was seen more than once but under ten times. The genes are TRBV7-2 and TRBJ1-1, with a weak D call TRBD1 (6 bases). The CDR3 loop spans 17 amino acids. The germline V gene has CDR1 SGHTA and CDR2 FQGNSA. V was pared by 5 bases and J by 0 bases, with 19 bases between. CDR3 sequence: CASSPRTRGGVNTEAFF. For the CDR3, the DNA is TGTGCCAGCAGCCCACGGACCCGGGGGGGCGTGAACACTGAAGCTTTCTTT.

This clonotype turned up a few times. The rearrangement links TRBV9 to TRBJ1-1; TRBD1 is a possible D gene (6 bases). The V gene's germline CDR1 is SGDLS and CDR2 YYNGEE. CDR3 length: 14 amino acids. The V end was cut by 4 bases, the J end by 4 bases, with 14 bases between. CDR3 residues: CASSQHREFTEAFF. The CDR3, as DNA: TGTGCCAGCAGCCAACACAGGGAGTTCACTGAAGCTTTCTTT.

This clonotype came up a few times. The J gene is TRBJ2-5, the V gene TRBV4-1; 7 bases fit TRBD1. CDR3 size: 14 residues. V dropped 1 base and J dropped 5; count of bases not matched to a gene: 4. The germline V gene encodes CDR1 MGHRA and CDR2 YSYEKL. CDR3 nucleotides: TGCGCCAGCAGCCAAGGACACAGGGGCGAGACCCAGTACTTC. Residues: CASSQGHRGETQYF.

As concerns this clonotype: This may be a read error: a much more frequent sequence differs by one nucleotide. V is TRBV7-2 and J is TRBJ2-2, with a weak D call TRBD2 (5 bases). This CDR3 spans 13 amino acids. Trimming cost V 6 bases and J 1 base, with 6 bases left between them. Germline loops: CDR1 SGHTA, CDR2 FQGNSA. For the CDR3, the DNA is TGTACCAGCAGGCGGGTGAACACCGGGGAGCTGTTTTTT. Protein sequence: CTSRRVNTGELFF.

This clonotype was counted at least ten times. This sequence joins TRBV24-1 and TRBJ1-2; no clear D. Germline CDR1 is KGHDR and CDR2 is SFDVKD. V was cut by 5 bases and J by 2 bases, with 8 bases left in between. This CDR3 has 13 amino acids. The CDR3 sequence is CATSVGNNYGYTF. CDR3 sequence (DNA): TGTGCCACCAGTGTGGGCAACAACTATGGCTACACCTTC.

To note about this clonotype: The CDR3 carries no conserved terminal phenylalanine or tryptophan, so it likely arises from a read error. This chain joins TRBV9 and TRBJ1-1, with a tentative D call TRBD1 (6 bases). The CDR3 spans 13 residues. CDR1 and CDR2 from the germline V gene are SGDLS and YYNGEE. V gave up 7 bases and J gave up 1 base, with 11 bases separating them. The chain's CDR3 is CASSQGENTEAFV. The CDR3 bases are TGTGCCAGCTCACAGGGTGAGAACACTGAAGCTTTCGTT.

This clonotype was counted many times. This sequence joins TRBV7-2 and TRBJ1-6; perhaps TRBD1 as D (6 bases). This CDR3 comprises 15 residues. CDR1 is SGHTA and CDR2 is FQGNSA in the germline V gene. Trimming removed 0 bases from V and 7 bases from J, with 10 bases in between. The chain's CDR3 is CASSLARQGNSPLHF. In nucleotides, the CDR3 is TGTGCCAGCAGCTTAGCGCGGCAGGGGAATTCACCCCTCCACTTT.

Many counts were recorded for this clonotype. The genes are TRBV20-1 and TRBJ2-7; D may be TRBD1 (7 bases). The CDR3 runs 16 residues. Trimming removed 6 bases from V and 7 bases from J, with 28 bases in between. Per germline, CDR1 DFQATT and CDR2 SNEGSKA (reference sequence). The CDR3 DNA follows: TGCAGTGCGCCACGCAGATGGGGCAGGGGGGTTGGGGAGCAGTACTTC. Amino acids: CSAPRRWGRGVGEQYF.

This clonotype was seen many times. The chain combines TRBV20-1 with TRBJ1-2; D gene unclear. Germline CDR1 DFQATT, CDR2 SNEGSKA (reference sequence). The CDR3 sequence is 9 residues long. The germline V and J ends were trimmed by 1 base and 8 bases, with 2 bases remaining between them. CDR3 sequence reads: CSARGGYTF. The CDR3 DNA reads TGCAGTGCTAGAGGCGGCTACACCTTC.

The V call is TRBV4-1, the J call TRBJ1-2; D ambiguous. V was shortened by 4 bases and J by 2 bases, with 17 bases between the two germline ends. The CDR3 totals 16 residues. The V gene's germline CDR1 is MGHRA and CDR2 YSYEKL. CDR3 DNA sequence: TGCGCCAGCAGCCCCCTTATTCTGGGAGACAACTATGGCTACACCTTC. Translated: CASSPLILGDNYGYTF.

V gene TRBV7-9 combines with J gene TRBJ1-1; TRBD1 might be the D (6 bases). CDR3 size: 13 residues. Germline CDR1 reads SEHNR; CDR2 reads FQNEAQ (reference sequence). Trimming took off 5 bases at V and 3 bases at J, with 10 bases between the two ends. The CDR3 loop is CASSKGGDTEAFF. The CDR3 DNA reads TGTGCCAGCAGCAAGGGGGGGGACACTGAAGCTTTCTTT.

This clonotype has more than one count but fewer than ten. The chain combines TRBV6-6 with TRBJ1-5; no clear D. Per germline, CDR1 MNHNY and CDR2 SVGAGI (reference sequence). Trimming pared 8 bases from V and 4 bases from J, leaving 9 bases between. CDR3 length equals 12 residues. The CDR3 loop is CASGIDNQPQHF. As DNA, the CDR3 is TGTGCCAGCGGAATAGATAATCAGCCCCAGCATTTT.

This clonotype was seen many times. This chain connects TRBV7-9 to TRBJ1-2; the D is unclear. The CDR3 runs 13 residues. The germline V gene encodes CDR1 SEHNR and CDR2 FQNEAQ (reference sequence). Trimming removed 3 bases from V and 1 base from J, with 6 bases in between. CDR3 protein: CASSFRINYGYTF. CDR3 DNA: TGTGCCAGCAGCTTCCGGATTAACTATGGCTACACCTTC.